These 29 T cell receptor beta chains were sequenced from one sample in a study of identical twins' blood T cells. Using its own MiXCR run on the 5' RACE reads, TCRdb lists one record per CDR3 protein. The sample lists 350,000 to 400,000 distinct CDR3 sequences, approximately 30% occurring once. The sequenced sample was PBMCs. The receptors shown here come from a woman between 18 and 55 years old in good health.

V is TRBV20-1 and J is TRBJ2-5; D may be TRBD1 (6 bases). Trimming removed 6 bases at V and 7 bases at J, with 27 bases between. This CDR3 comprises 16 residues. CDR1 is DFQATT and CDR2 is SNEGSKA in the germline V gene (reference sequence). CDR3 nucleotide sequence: TGCAGTGCCGTCGTGGGGGCTAGCCGAAATTGGGGGACCCAGTACTTC. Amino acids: CSAVVGASRNWGTQYF.

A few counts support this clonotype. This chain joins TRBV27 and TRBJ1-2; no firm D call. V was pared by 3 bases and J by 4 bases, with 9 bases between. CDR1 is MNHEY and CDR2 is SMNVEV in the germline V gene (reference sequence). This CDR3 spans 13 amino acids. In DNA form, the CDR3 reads TGTGCCAGCAGTTTGTCAGCTGTCTATGGCTACACCTTC. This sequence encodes CASSLSAVYGYTF.

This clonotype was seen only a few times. As DNA, the CDR3 is TGTGCCAGCAGCGAAACGACAGGGAGGGACACTGAAGCTTTCTTT. Translation gives CASSETTGRDTEAFF. V gene TRBV7-9 combines with J gene TRBJ1-1, with TRBD1 matching 7 bases. Losses at the gene ends were 5 bases for V and 3 bases for J; bases not matched to a gene: 9. This CDR3 is built from 15 residues. Germline V gives CDR1 SEHNR, CDR2 FQNEAQ (reference sequence).

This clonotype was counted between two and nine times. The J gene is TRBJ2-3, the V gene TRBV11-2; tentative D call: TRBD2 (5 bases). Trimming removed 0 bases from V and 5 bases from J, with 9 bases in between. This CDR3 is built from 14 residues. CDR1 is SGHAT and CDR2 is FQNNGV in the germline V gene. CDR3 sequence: CASSLDLREDTQYF. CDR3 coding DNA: TGTGCCAGCAGCTTAGATCTCCGGGAAGATACGCAGTATTTT.

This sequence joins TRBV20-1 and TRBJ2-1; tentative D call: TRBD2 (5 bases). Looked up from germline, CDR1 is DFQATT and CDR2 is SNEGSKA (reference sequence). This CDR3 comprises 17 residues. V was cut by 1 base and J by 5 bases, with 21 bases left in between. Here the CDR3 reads CSARGRKAGGGDNEQFF. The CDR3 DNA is TGCAGTGCTAGAGGACGTAAAGCTGGCGGAGGAGACAATGAGCAGTTCTTC.

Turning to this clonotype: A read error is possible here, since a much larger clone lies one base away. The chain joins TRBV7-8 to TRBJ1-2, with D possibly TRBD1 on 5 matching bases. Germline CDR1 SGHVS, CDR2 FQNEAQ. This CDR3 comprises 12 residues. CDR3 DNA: TGTGCCAGCAGCTTATTAGGGGATGGCTGCACCTTC. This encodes CASSLLGDGCTF. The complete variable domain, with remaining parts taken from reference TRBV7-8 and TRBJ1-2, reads GAGVSQSPRYKVAKRGQDVALRCDPISGHVSLFWYQQALGQGPEFLTYFQNEAQLDKSGLPSDRFFAERPEGSVSTLKIQRTQQEDSAVYLCASSLLGDGCTFGSGTRLTVV.

The chain's CDR3 is CAISPGRGAYGYTF. CDR3 bases: TGTGCCATATCCCCGGGACGGGGGGCCTATGGCTACACCTTC. The V call is TRBV19, the J call TRBJ1-2; perhaps TRBD1 as D (6 bases). V was clipped by 10 bases and J by 4 bases, with 19 bases between them. This CDR3 region has 14 residues. Looked up from germline, CDR1 is LNHDA and CDR2 is SQIVND (reference sequence).

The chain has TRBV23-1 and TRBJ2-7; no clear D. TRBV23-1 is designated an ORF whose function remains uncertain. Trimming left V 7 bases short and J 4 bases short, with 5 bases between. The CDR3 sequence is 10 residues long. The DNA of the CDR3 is TGCGCCAGCACTGGATACGAGCAGTACTTC. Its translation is CASTGYEQYF.

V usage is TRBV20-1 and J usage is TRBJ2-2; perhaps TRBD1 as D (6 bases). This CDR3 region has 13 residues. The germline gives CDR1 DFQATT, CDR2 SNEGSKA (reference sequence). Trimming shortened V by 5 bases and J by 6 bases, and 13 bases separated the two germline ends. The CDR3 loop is CSAGAQGPGELFF. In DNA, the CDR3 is TGCAGTGCTGGGGCACAGGGACCCGGGGAGCTGTTTTTT.

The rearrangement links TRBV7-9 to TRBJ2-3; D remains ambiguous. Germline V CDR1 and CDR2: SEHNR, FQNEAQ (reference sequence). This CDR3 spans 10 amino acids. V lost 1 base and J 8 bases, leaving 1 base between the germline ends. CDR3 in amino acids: CASSLGTQYF. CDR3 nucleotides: TGTGCCAGCAGCTTAGGTACGCAGTATTTT.

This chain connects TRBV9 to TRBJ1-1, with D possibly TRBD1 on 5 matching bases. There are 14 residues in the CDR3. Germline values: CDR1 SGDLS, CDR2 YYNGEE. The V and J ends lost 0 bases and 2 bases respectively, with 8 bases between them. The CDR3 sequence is CASSVEGQNTEAFF. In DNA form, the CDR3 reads TGTGCCAGCAGCGTAGAGGGGCAAAACACTGAAGCTTTCTTT.

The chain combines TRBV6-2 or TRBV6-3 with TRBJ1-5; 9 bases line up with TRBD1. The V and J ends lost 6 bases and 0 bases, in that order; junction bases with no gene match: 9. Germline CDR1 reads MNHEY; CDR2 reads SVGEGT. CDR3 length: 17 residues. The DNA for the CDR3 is TGTGCCAGCAGCCCCGGACAGGGGATCGCTAGCAATCAGCCCCAGCATTTT. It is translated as CASSPGQGIASNQPQHF.

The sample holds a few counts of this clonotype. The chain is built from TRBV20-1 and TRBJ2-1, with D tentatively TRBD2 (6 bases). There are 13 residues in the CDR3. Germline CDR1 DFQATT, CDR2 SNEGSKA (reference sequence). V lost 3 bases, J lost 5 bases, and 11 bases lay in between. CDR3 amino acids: CSASRDFHNEQFF. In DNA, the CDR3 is TGCAGTGCTAGCCGGGACTTTCACAATGAGCAGTTCTTC.

The CDR3 is CASGLRLGPNTEAFF. CDR3 bases: TGTGCTAGTGGTTTGCGCCTGGGCCCAAACACTGAAGCTTTCTTT. The chain recombines TRBV12-5 with TRBJ1-1, with D unclear. The CDR3 sequence is 15 residues long. The V end was cut by 2 bases, the J end by 2 bases, with 12 bases between. CDR1 is LGHNT and CDR2 is FRNRAP in the germline V gene.

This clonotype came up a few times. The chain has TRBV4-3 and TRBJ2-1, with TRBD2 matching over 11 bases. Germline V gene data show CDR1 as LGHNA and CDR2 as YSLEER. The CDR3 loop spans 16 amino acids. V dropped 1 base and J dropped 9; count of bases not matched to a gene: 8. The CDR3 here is CASSQGALAGVGEQFF. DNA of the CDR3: TGCGCCAGCAGCCAAGGAGCACTAGCGGGAGTGGGTGAGCAGTTCTTC.

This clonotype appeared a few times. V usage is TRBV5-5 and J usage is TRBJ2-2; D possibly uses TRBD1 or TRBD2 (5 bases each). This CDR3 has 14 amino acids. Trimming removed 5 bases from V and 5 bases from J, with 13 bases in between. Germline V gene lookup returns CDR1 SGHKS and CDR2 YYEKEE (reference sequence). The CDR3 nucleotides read TGTGCCAGCAGGCCCGGGGCGGCGACCGGGGAGCTGTTTTTT. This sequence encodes CASRPGAATGELFF.

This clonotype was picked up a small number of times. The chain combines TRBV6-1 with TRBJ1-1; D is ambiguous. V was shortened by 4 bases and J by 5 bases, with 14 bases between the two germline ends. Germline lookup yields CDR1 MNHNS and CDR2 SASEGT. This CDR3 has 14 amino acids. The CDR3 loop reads CASSGGVGKTEAFF. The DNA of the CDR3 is TGTGCCAGCAGTGGGGGAGTGGGGAAGACTGAAGCTTTCTTT.

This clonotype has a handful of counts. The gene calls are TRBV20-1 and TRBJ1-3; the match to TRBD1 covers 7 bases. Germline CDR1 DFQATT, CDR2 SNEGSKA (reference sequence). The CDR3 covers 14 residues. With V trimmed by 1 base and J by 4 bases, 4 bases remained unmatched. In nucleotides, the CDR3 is TGCAGTGCTAGAGGAGGGGGCTTGGGAAACACCATATATTTT. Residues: CSARGGGLGNTIYF.

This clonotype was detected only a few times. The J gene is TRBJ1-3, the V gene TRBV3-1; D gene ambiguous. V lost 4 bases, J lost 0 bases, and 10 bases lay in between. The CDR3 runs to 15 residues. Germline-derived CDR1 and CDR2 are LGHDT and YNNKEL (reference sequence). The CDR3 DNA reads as TGTGCCAGCAGCCCCCGGACGGTCTCTGGAAACACCATATATTTT. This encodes CASSPRTVSGNTIYF.

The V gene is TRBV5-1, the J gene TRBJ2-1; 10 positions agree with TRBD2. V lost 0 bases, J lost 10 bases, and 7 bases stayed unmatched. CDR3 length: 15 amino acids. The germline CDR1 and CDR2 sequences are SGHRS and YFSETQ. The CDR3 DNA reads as TGCGCCAGCAGCTTGGTGGTAGCGGGGGGTTTAGAGCAGTTCTTC. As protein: CASSLVVAGGLEQFF.

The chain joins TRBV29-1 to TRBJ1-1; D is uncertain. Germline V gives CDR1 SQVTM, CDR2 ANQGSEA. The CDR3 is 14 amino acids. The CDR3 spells CSARADPPNTEAFF. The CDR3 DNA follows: TGCAGTGCTCGGGCAGATCCCCCGAACACTGAAGCTTTCTTT. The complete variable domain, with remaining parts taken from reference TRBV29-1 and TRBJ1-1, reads SAVISQKPSRDICQRGTSLTIQCQVDSQVTMMFWYRQQPGQSLTLIATANQGSEATYESGFVIDKFPISRPNLTFSTLTVSNMSPEDSSIYLCSARADPPNTEAFFGQGTRLTVV.

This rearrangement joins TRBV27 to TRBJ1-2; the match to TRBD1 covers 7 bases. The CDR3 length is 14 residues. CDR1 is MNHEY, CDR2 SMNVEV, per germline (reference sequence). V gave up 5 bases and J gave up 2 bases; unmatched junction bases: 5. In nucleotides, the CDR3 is TGTGCCAGCAGTCCCGGGACAGTGAACTATGGCTACACCTTC. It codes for CASSPGTVNYGYTF.

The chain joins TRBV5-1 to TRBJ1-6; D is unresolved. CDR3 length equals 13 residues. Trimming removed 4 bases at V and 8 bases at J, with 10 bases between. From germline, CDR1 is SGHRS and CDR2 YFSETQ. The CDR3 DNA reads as TGCGCCAGCAGCACGGGGATGGATTCACCCCTCCACTTT. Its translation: CASSTGMDSPLHF.

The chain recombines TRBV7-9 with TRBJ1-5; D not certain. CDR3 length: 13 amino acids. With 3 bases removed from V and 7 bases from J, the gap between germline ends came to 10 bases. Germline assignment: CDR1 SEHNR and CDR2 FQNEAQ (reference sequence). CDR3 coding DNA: TGTGCCAGCAGCTTGGGTTTTGGGCAGCCCCAGCATTTT. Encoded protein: CASSLGFGQPQHF.

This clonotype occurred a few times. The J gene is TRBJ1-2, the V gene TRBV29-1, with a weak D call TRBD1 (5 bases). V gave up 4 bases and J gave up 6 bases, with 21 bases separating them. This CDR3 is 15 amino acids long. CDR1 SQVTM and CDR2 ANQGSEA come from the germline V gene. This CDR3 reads CSVVASGSLFHGYTF. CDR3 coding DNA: TGCAGCGTTGTAGCTTCAGGGAGCCTATTCCATGGCTACACCTTC.

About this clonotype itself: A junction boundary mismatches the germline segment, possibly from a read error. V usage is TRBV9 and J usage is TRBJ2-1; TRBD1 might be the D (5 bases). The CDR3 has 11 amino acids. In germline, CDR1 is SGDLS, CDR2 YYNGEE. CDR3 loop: CTSSVGVQQFF. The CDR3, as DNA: TGTACCAGCAGCGTAGGGGTACAGCAGTTCTTC.

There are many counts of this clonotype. The CDR3 nucleotides are TGCAGTGCTAGTACCTGGCGTCTTCTAGGAGAGACCCAGTACTTC. Residues: CSASTWRLLGETQYF. The chain employs TRBV20-1 and TRBJ2-5; D is undetermined. Trimming stripped 3 bases from V and 4 bases from J, with 18 bases between. This CDR3 is built from 15 residues. The germline gives CDR1 DFQATT, CDR2 SNEGSKA (reference sequence).

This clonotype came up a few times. The chain's CDR3 is CASSAIGQGGSNEQFF. DNA of the CDR3: TGCGCCAGCAGTGCGATAGGACAGGGTGGGTCCAATGAGCAGTTCTTC. The gene calls are TRBV10-2 and TRBJ2-1; the match to TRBD1 covers 8 bases. The CDR3 contains 16 residues. CDR1 WSHSY and CDR2 SAAADI come from the germline V gene. With V trimmed by 4 bases and J by 6 bases, 11 bases remained unmatched.

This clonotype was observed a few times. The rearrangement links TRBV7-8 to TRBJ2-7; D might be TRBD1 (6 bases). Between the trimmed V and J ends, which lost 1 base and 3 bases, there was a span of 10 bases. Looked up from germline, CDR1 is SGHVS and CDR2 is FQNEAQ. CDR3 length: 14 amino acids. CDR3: CASSLVTGNYEQYF. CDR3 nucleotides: TGTGCCAGCAGCTTAGTAACAGGGAACTACGAGCAGTACTTC.